This T cell receptor beta chain was sequenced in a study of CD8 T cells in Susac syndrome. V trimming: 3 bases; J trimming: 7 bases; junction bases outside the gene matches: 9. From germline, CDR1 is DFQATT and CDR2 SNEGSKA (reference sequence). This CDR3 contains 14 residues. Sequencing of TCR beta was performed on blood CD8+ and CD4+ T cells. This clonotype showed up just once. Its antigen is unknown. RNA totalling roughly 0.45 to 1 ug underwent reverse transcription with random hexamers. Each CDR3 protein is one row after TCRdb ran MiXCR on the immunoSEQ multiplex PCR reads. The sample lists some 140,000 distinct CDR3 sequences; just under 95% were seen once. Regarding the study as a whole: The authors acknowledged that the study's TCR sequencing and HLA analysis involved relatively few individuals.

The sequencing input was CD8+ T cells from PBMCs. V and J are TRBV20-1 and TRBJ2-1; 7 bases are shared with TRBD2. The TCR was taken from a human donor with Susac syndrome. CDR3 region: CSASGGGLGNEQFF. The CDR3 DNA is TGCAGTGCTAGTGGGGGGGGATTGGGGAATGAGCAGTTCTTC.